This is a list of T cell receptor beta chains from one sample in a study of blood T cell repertoires in COVID-19. Clones were read by immunoSEQ multiplex PCR, and TCRdb kept only the in-frame ones, dropping some. This sample has 270,000 or so clones, with 86% found just once. Input material: peripheral blood. The receptors shown here come from a woman aged 25 to 39 with COVID-19, enrolled during active disease. The CDR3 runs from the conserved cysteine through the conserved F or W. D genes are given only for firm matches. Not all rows give a size; the values are once, few, many and, for expanded clones, a class.

abundance: .; d_gene: .; len: 13; v_gene: TRBV27; j_gene: TRBJ1-5; CDR3aa: CASRWALNQPQHF; CDR3nt: TGTGCCAGCCGCTGGGCCCTGAATCAGCCCCAGCATTTT
abundance: .; d_gene: .; len: 12; v_gene: TRBV5-8; j_gene: TRBJ1-2; CDR3aa: CASRVYGNGYTF; CDR3nt: TGTGCCAGCAGAGTTTACGGGAATGGCTACACCTTC
abundance: .; d_gene: .; len: 13; v_gene: TRBV29-1; j_gene: TRBJ2-2; CDR3aa: CSSVAGYTGELFF; CDR3nt: TGCAGCTCCGTGGCGGGGTACACCGGGGAGCTGTTTTTT
abundance: .; d_gene: .; len: 14; v_gene: TRBV5-4; j_gene: TRBJ2-7; CDR3aa: CASSRSGQGGEQYF; CDR3nt: TGTGCCAGCAGCCGATCGGGGCAAGGGGGCGAGCAGTACTTC
abundance: .; d_gene: .; len: 13; v_gene: TRBV2; j_gene: TRBJ2-1; CDR3aa: CASSSDSYNEQFF; CDR3nt: TGTGCCAGCAGTTCTGACAGCTACAATGAGCAGTTCTTC
abundance: .; d_gene: .; len: 13; v_gene: TRBV12-3/TRBV12-4; j_gene: TRBJ2-2; CDR3aa: CASIVGVTGELFF; CDR3nt: TGTGCCAGCATCGTCGGGGTAACCGGGGAGCTGTTTTTT
abundance: .; d_gene: TRBD2; len: 19; v_gene: TRBV13; j_gene: TRBJ2-3; CDR3aa: CASEMADRRRGGARDTQYF; CDR3nt: TGTGCCAGCGAAATGGCGGACCGGCGTCGCGGGGGGGCACGAGATACGCAGTATTTT
abundance: .; d_gene: .; len: 16; v_gene: TRBV5-1; j_gene: TRBJ2-7; CDR3aa: CASSWGKRARLDEQYF; CDR3nt: TGCGCCAGCAGCTGGGGCAAACGGGCGCGGCTTGACGAGCAGTACTTC
abundance: .; d_gene: .; len: 15; v_gene: TRBV5-1; j_gene: TRBJ1-5; CDR3aa: CASSLAGDSNQPQHF; CDR3nt: TGCGCCAGCAGCTTGGCCGGAGATTCTAATCAGCCCCAGCATTTT
abundance: .; d_gene: .; len: 12; v_gene: TRBV19; j_gene: TRBJ2-1; CDR3aa: CASSIGLNEQFF; CDR3nt: TGTGCCAGTAGTATTGGTCTAAATGAGCAGTTCTTC
abundance: .; d_gene: .; len: 13; v_gene: TRBV29-1; j_gene: TRBJ1-1; CDR3aa: CSVVTVTGTEAFF; CDR3nt: TGCAGCGTTGTAACGGTCACCGGCACTGAAGCTTTCTTT
abundance: .; d_gene: .; len: 21; v_gene: TRBV5-1; j_gene: TRBJ2-6; CDR3aa: CASSLETSHLYPSSGANVLTF; CDR3nt: TGCGCCAGCAGCTTGGAAACGAGTCACCTCTACCCGAGCTCTGGGGCCAACGTCCTGACTTTC
abundance: .; d_gene: TRBD1; len: 15; v_gene: TRBV30; j_gene: TRBJ2-7; CDR3aa: CAWSVQKGTDYEQYF; CDR3nt: TGTGCCTGGAGTGTACAAAAGGGGACAGACTACGAGCAGTACTTC
abundance: .; d_gene: .; len: 15; v_gene: TRBV15; j_gene: TRBJ1-4; CDR3aa: CATRSQGQTNEKLFF; CDR3nt: TGTGCCACCAGATCGCAGGGTCAGACTAATGAAAAACTGTTTTTT
abundance: .; d_gene: .; len: 17; v_gene: TRBV9; j_gene: TRBJ1-1; CDR3aa: CASSAPSGRALDTEAFF; CDR3nt: TGTGCCAGCAGCGCCCCTTCGGGCAGGGCACTGGACACTGAAGCTTTCTTT
abundance: .; d_gene: .; len: 16; v_gene: TRBV10-1; j_gene: TRBJ1-1; CDR3aa: CASSESMVRLNTEAFF; CDR3nt: TGCGCCAGCAGTGAGTCGATGGTTCGGTTGAACACTGAAGCTTTCTTT
abundance: .; d_gene: .; len: 17; v_gene: TRBV10-1; j_gene: TRBJ1-5; CDR3aa: CASSGAEILTLNQPQHF; CDR3nt: TGCGCCAGCAGTGGGGCAGAAATCCTAACACTCAATCAGCCCCAGCATTTT
abundance: .; d_gene: .; len: 14; v_gene: TRBV3-1/TRBV3-2; j_gene: TRBJ2-7; CDR3aa: CASSRGAKIFEQYF; CDR3nt: TGTGCCAGCAGCCGGGGAGCAAAGATCTTCGAGCAGTACTTC
abundance: .; d_gene: .; len: 15; v_gene: TRBV11-2; j_gene: TRBJ2-2; CDR3aa: CASSLVTSYTGELFF; CDR3nt: TGTGCCAGCAGCTTAGTGACTTCGTACACCGGGGAGCTGTTTTTT
abundance: few; d_gene: .; len: 14; v_gene: TRBV4-2; j_gene: TRBJ2-7; CDR3aa: CASSQDAGTYEQYF; CDR3nt: TGTGCCAGCAGCCAAGACGCAGGAACCTACGAGCAGTACTTC
abundance: .; d_gene: .; len: 14; v_gene: TRBV2; j_gene: TRBJ1-2; CDR3aa: CASKRGGDNYGYTF; CDR3nt: TGTGCCAGCAAGAGGGGGGGAGATAACTATGGCTACACCTTC
abundance: few; d_gene: .; len: 13; v_gene: TRBV5-1; j_gene: TRBJ1-6; CDR3aa: CASRLEGYSPLHF; CDR3nt: TGCGCCAGCAGGTTGGAGGGGTATTCACCCCTCCACTTT
abundance: .; d_gene: TRBD1; len: 14; v_gene: TRBV11-2; j_gene: TRBJ2-5; CDR3aa: CASSLRGLPETQYF; CDR3nt: TGTGCCAGCAGCTTAAGGGGGCTACCAGAGACCCAGTACTTC
abundance: .; d_gene: .; len: 17; v_gene: TRBV6-1; j_gene: TRBJ1-5; CDR3aa: CASSEWAGRGNNQPQHF; CDR3nt: TGTGCCAGCAGTGAATGGGCGGGGAGGGGGAACAATCAGCCCCAGCATTTT
abundance: .; d_gene: .; len: 14; v_gene: TRBV6-6; j_gene: TRBJ2-1; CDR3aa: CASSYDSSYNEQFF; CDR3nt: TGTGCCAGCAGTTACGACAGTTCCTACAATGAGCAGTTCTTC
abundance: few; d_gene: .; len: 14; v_gene: TRBV6-2/TRBV6-3; j_gene: TRBJ2-1; CDR3aa: CASSLWIRDNEQFF; CDR3nt: TGTGCCAGCAGTTTATGGATTCGGGACAATGAGCAGTTCTTC
abundance: .; d_gene: TRBD2; len: 13; v_gene: TRBV2; j_gene: TRBJ2-1; CDR3aa: CASSVGLGNEQFF; CDR3nt: TGTGCCAGCAGTGTGGGACTAGGAAATGAGCAGTTCTTC
abundance: few; d_gene: .; len: 11; v_gene: TRBV7-6; j_gene: TRBJ2-3; CDR3aa: CASSPRDTQYF; CDR3nt: TGTGCCAGCAGCCCCAGGGATACGCAGTATTTT
abundance: .; d_gene: .; len: 16; v_gene: TRBV6-5; j_gene: TRBJ2-1; CDR3aa: CASSYSVSGDYNEQFF; CDR3nt: TGTGCCAGCAGTTACTCGGTTAGCGGAGATTACAATGAGCAGTTCTTC
abundance: .; d_gene: .; len: 15; v_gene: TRBV6-5; j_gene: TRBJ2-2; CDR3aa: CASSHGQGGTGELFF; CDR3nt: TGTGCCAGCAGTCACGGACAGGGAGGGACCGGGGAGCTGTTTTTT
abundance: .; d_gene: .; len: 14; v_gene: TRBV6-5; j_gene: TRBJ2-3; CDR3aa: CASLMGGPPDTQYF; CDR3nt: TGTGCCAGCCTTATGGGGGGGCCCCCAGATACGCAGTATTTT
abundance: .; d_gene: TRBD1; len: 16; v_gene: TRBV10-3; j_gene: TRBJ2-5; CDR3aa: CAISESTGQTWETQYF; CDR3nt: TGTGCCATCAGTGAGTCGACGGGACAGACGTGGGAGACCCAGTACTTC
abundance: .; d_gene: TRBD1; len: 15; v_gene: TRBV5-1; j_gene: TRBJ2-2; CDR3aa: CASSLGTGNTGELFF; CDR3nt: TGCGCCAGCAGCTTGGGGACAGGGAACACCGGGGAGCTGTTTTTT
abundance: .; d_gene: .; len: 19; v_gene: TRBV12-1; j_gene: TRBJ2-5; CDR3aa: CASSFLGLAGTTRWGTQYF; CDR3nt: TGTGCCAGCAGCTTTTTAGGACTAGCGGGGACAACGCGGTGGGGGACCCAGTACTTC
abundance: .; d_gene: .; len: 14; v_gene: TRBV6-5; j_gene: TRBJ1-1; CDR3aa: CASSLTTGYTEAFF; CDR3nt: TGTGCCAGCAGTCTAACTACAGGGTACACTGAAGCTTTCTTT
abundance: .; d_gene: .; len: 13; v_gene: TRBV5-1; j_gene: TRBJ2-2; CDR3aa: CASRNRENGELFF; CDR3nt: TGCGCCAGCAGAAACCGGGAAAACGGGGAGCTGTTTTTT
abundance: .; d_gene: TRBD1; len: 16; v_gene: TRBV11-2; j_gene: TRBJ2-7; CDR3aa: CASSAIRGQNAYEQYF; CDR3nt: TGTGCCAGCAGCGCCATCAGGGGGCAAAACGCCTACGAGCAGTACTTC
abundance: .; d_gene: TRBD2; len: 17; v_gene: TRBV24-1; j_gene: TRBJ2-3; CDR3aa: CATSGGWRGGLTDTQYF; CDR3nt: TGTGCCACCAGTGGGGGTTGGCGGGGGGGCCTTACAGATACGCAGTATTTT
abundance: .; d_gene: .; len: 14; v_gene: TRBV7-9; j_gene: TRBJ1-1; CDR3aa: CASSSIARGTEAFF; CDR3nt: TGTGCCAGCAGCTCAATCGCCCGGGGTACTGAAGCTTTCTTT
abundance: .; d_gene: .; len: 13; v_gene: TRBV5-1; j_gene: TRBJ1-3; CDR3aa: CASSEWTGNTIYF; CDR3nt: TGCGCCAGCAGCGAGTGGACGGGGAACACCATATATTTT
abundance: once; d_gene: TRBD1; len: 17; v_gene: TRBV10-1; j_gene: TRBJ2-2; CDR3aa: CASSEPGQGLEAGELFF; CDR3nt: TGCGCCAGCAGTGAGCCGGGACAGGGCTTGGAGGCCGGGGAGCTGTTTTTT
abundance: .; d_gene: .; len: 13; v_gene: TRBV14; j_gene: TRBJ1-6; CDR3aa: CASSQVPNSPLHF; CDR3nt: TGTGCCAGCAGCCAAGTCCCGAATTCACCCCTCCACTTT
abundance: .; d_gene: .; len: 14; v_gene: TRBV7-9; j_gene: TRBJ2-5; CDR3aa: CASSLVWSGDSQYF; CDR3nt: TGTGCCAGCAGCTTAGTTTGGTCAGGGGATTCCCAGTACTTC
abundance: .; d_gene: .; len: 14; v_gene: TRBV11-2; j_gene: TRBJ2-5; CDR3aa: CASSFLMFQETQYF; CDR3nt: TGTGCCAGCAGCTTCTTAATGTTCCAAGAGACCCAGTACTTC
abundance: .; d_gene: TRBD1; len: 16; v_gene: TRBV6-8; j_gene: TRBJ2-1; CDR3aa: CASSYSGTGTYNEQFF; CDR3nt: TGTGCCAGCAGTTACTCCGGGACAGGGACCTACAATGAGCAGTTCTTC
abundance: .; d_gene: .; len: 14; v_gene: TRBV6-5; j_gene: TRBJ1-5; CDR3aa: CASSRAWSNQPQHF; CDR3nt: TGTGCCAGCAGCCGAGCTTGGAGCAATCAGCCCCAGCATTTT